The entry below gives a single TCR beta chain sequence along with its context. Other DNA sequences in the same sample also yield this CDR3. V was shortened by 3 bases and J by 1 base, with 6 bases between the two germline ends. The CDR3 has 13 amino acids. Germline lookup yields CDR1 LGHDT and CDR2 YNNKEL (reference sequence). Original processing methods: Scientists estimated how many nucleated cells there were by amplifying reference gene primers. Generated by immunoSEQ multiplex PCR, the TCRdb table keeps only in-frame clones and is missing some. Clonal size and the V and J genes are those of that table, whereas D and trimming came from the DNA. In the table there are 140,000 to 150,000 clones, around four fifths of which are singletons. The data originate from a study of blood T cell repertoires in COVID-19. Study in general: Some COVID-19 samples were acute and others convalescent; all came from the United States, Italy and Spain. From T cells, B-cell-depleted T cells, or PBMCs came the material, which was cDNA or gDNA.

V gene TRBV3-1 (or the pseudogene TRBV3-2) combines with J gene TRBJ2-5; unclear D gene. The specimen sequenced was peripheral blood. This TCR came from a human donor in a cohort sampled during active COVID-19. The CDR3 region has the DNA TGTGCCAGCAGCCAGGCAGGCCAAGAGACCCAGTACTTC. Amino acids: CASSQAGQETQYF.